These 18 T cell receptor beta chains share one sample of origin, sequenced in a study of identical twins listed by TCRdb under 2016. Library prep was done by 5' RACE. Sequencing instrument: Illumina HiSeq 2000. TCRdb took the public reads, trimmed them with fastp at Q25, ran MiXCR for clone calling and kept in-frame beta chains. Rows with one shared CDR3 protein collapse into an entry with the most common genes and DNA. The sample includes around 570,000 distinct CDR3 sequences, with approximately 9.6% observed a single time. The ten top clones hold around 3.2% of the sample. These sequences were also reported in another study, on yellow fever vaccine responses in identical twins.

The sequencing input was PBMCs. These TCRs come from a woman under 30 in good health.

The rearrangement links TRBV29-1 to TRBJ2-5; D may be TRBD1 or TRBD2 (5 bases each). V shed 0 bases and J shed 5 bases, with 22 bases lying between them. The CDR3 spans 17 residues. Germline lookup yields CDR1 SQVTM and CDR2 ANQGSEA. CDR3 coding DNA: TGCAGCGTTGAAGATCCCGAGATGGGGGTTCCAAGGGAGACCCAGTACTTC. As protein: CSVEDPEMGVPRETQYF.

At least ten counts were recorded for this clonotype. The chain recombines TRBV7-8 with TRBJ2-1; 15 bases are shared with TRBD2. The CDR3 runs to 17 residues. The V gene's germline CDR1 is SGHVS and CDR2 FQNEAQ. The junction had 7 bases not matched to a gene; V was cut back by 5 bases and J by 5 bases. The chain's CDR3 is CASSQGLAGGRDNEQFF. CDR3 bases: TGTGCCAGCAGCCAGGGACTAGCGGGAGGCCGAGACAATGAGCAGTTCTTC.

This clonotype came up a few times. V usage is TRBV27 and J usage is TRBJ2-2; D is perhaps TRBD1 (6 bases). The V and J ends lost 7 bases and 0 bases respectively, with 15 bases between them. CDR1 is MNHEY and CDR2 is SMNVEV in the germline V gene (reference sequence). The length of the CDR3 is 16 residues. The CDR3 is CASTVSRGPNTGELFF. The DNA of the CDR3 is TGTGCCAGCACGGTCTCCAGGGGCCCGAACACCGGGGAGCTGTTTTTT.

The rearrangement uses TRBV20-1 and TRBJ2-5; weak D call: TRBD1 (5 bases). V lost 0 bases to trimming and J lost 5 bases, with 13 bases between them. Germline V lookup: CDR1 DFQATT, CDR2 SNEGSKA (reference sequence). CDR3 length: 14 residues. The CDR3 DNA reads TGCAGTGCTAGAGATATAGGGGCAGGGGAGACCCAGTACTTC. This codes for CSARDIGAGETQYF.

This clonotype was recorded many times. The V call is TRBV11-2, the J call TRBJ2-4; either TRBD1 or TRBD2 may fit D (5 bases each). CDR3 length equals 14 residues. Germline V gene sequence: CDR1 SGHAT, CDR2 FQNNGV. V was trimmed by 1 base and J by 1 base, leaving 5 bases between them. The CDR3 spells CASSLGDAKNIQYF. The CDR3 DNA is TGTGCCAGCAGCTTAGGGGACGCCAAAAACATTCAGTACTTC.

This clonotype appeared a few times. The chain uses TRBV19 and TRBJ1-6; 7 bases are a match to TRBD1. Losses at the gene ends were 5 bases for V and 10 bases for J; bases not matched to a gene: 8. This CDR3 region has 14 residues. In germline, CDR1 is LNHDA, CDR2 SQIVND (reference sequence). The CDR3 DNA reads as TGTGCCAGTAGTTTCCGGGACAGCGGGTCACCCCTCCACTTT. Encoded protein: CASSFRDSGSPLHF.

Only a few counts were recorded for this clonotype. The rearrangement uses TRBV7-8 and TRBJ2-1; a possible D gene is TRBD1 (6 bases). The CDR3 runs 14 residues. V lost 5 bases and J 8 bases, leaving 16 bases between the germline ends. The germline CDR1 and CDR2 sequences are SGHVS and FQNEAQ. The CDR3: CASSPGAQRYEQFF. The CDR3 DNA follows: TGTGCCAGCAGCCCAGGGGCCCAGCGCTATGAGCAGTTCTTC.

This clonotype was found many times. The rearrangement joins TRBV7-3 to TRBJ2-5, with TRBD2 identical over 12 bases. The CDR3 consists of 15 residues. V gave up 4 bases and J gave up 2 bases; unmatched junction bases: 2. CDR1 and CDR2 (germline): SGHTA, FQGTGA. DNA of the CDR3: TGTGCCAGCAGCTCACTAGCGGGGGGACAAGAGACCCAGTACTTC. Amino acids: CASSSLAGGQETQYF.

This chain links TRBV4-2 with TRBJ2-2; possible D gene TRBD2, 5 bases. The germline V and J ends were trimmed by 4 bases and 9 bases, with 15 bases remaining between them. The CDR3 has 14 residues. Germline values: CDR1 LGHNA, CDR2 YNFKEQ. CDR3 DNA sequence: TGTGCCAGCAGCCCTGAGGGTCCCCGCTGGGAGCTGTTTTTT. This codes for CASSPEGPRWELFF.

This clonotype was recorded many times. This chain uses TRBV7-8 with TRBJ2-7; TRBD1 agrees at 9 bases. The CDR3 has 15 residues. Germline loops: CDR1 SGHVS, CDR2 FQNEAQ. With V trimmed by 5 bases and J by 3 bases, 8 bases remained unmatched. The CDR3, as DNA: TGTGCCAGCAGCGTACAGGGGGCGAGCGTCTACGAGCAGTACTTC. This sequence encodes CASSVQGASVYEQYF.

The chain links TRBV5-1 to TRBJ2-7; 7 bases agree with TRBD2. V shed 8 bases and J 4 bases; nucleotides not matched to a gene: 9. The CDR3 extends over 13 amino acids. Germline V CDR1 and CDR2: SGHRS, YFSETQ. The DNA for the CDR3 is TGCGCCAGTACGCCCCCGGGGGGATACGAGCAGTACTTC. This encodes CASTPPGGYEQYF.

This clonotype was observed at least ten times. The CDR3 sequence: CASSQVLAGVNEQFF. DNA for the CDR3: TGCGCCAGCAGCCAAGTACTAGCGGGAGTCAATGAGCAGTTCTTC. The chain combines TRBV4-3 with TRBJ2-1; 11 bases fit TRBD2. Trimming cost V 1 base and J 6 bases; bases outside gene matches: 2. The CDR3 extends over 15 amino acids. CDR1 is LGHNA and CDR2 is YSLEER in the germline V gene.

The chain couples TRBV11-2 to TRBJ1-4, with D hard to call. Trimming pared 5 bases from V and 0 bases from J, leaving 16 bases between. CDR3 length: 17 residues. CDR1 and CDR2 from the germline V gene are SGHAT and FQNNGV. CDR3 sequence (DNA): TGTGCCAGCAGCCAACCCGAGCGGGGTGCAACTAATGAAAAACTGTTTTTT. This codes for CASSQPERGATNEKLFF.

Ten or more counts support this clonotype. This chain uses TRBV5-5 with TRBJ1-5; 12 nucleotides agree with TRBD1. The CDR3 runs to 18 residues. Per the germline V gene, CDR1 is SGHKS and CDR2 is YYEKEE (reference sequence). With 5 bases clipped from V and 7 bases from J, the junction kept 16 bases outside the gene matches. The CDR3: CASSHNSPGTGGRQPQHF. DNA of the CDR3: TGTGCCAGCAGTCATAATTCCCCCGGGACAGGGGGCCGGCAGCCCCAGCATTTT.

This clonotype has a handful of counts. This chain connects TRBV14 to TRBJ2-6; TRBD2 matches 7 bases. V shed 0 bases and J 1 base; nucleotides not matched to a gene: 12. Germline V CDR1 and CDR2: SGHDN, FVKESK. The CDR3 covers 20 residues. The CDR3 is CASSQDPLGAGNSGANVLTF. DNA for the CDR3: TGTGCCAGCAGCCAAGACCCCCTGGGAGCGGGGAATTCTGGGGCCAACGTCCTGACTTTC.

This chain connects TRBV11-2 to TRBJ2-4; perhaps TRBD2 as D (5 bases). The CDR3 is 16 residues long. Germline lookup yields CDR1 SGHAT and CDR2 FQNNGV. Trimming removed 3 bases at V and 6 bases at J, with 18 bases between. Here the CDR3 DNA reads TGTGCCAGCAGCTTTCGAGCAAGGGCAGAGGGAAACATTCAGTACTTC. This encodes CASSFRARAEGNIQYF.

This chain connects TRBV11-2 to TRBJ2-2; 9 positions match TRBD2. The CDR3 is 16 residues long. Germline V CDR1 and CDR2: SGHAT, FQNNGV. The junction had 3 bases not matched to a gene; V was cut back by 1 base and J by 3 bases. Written as DNA, the CDR3 is TGTGCCAGCAGCTTAGTTGCGGGAGGGTACACCGGGGAGCTGTTTTTT. Translating gives CASSLVAGGYTGELFF.

This clonotype showed up many times. The V gene is TRBV7-9, the J gene TRBJ2-7; D tentatively reads TRBD1 or TRBD2 (5 bases each). Germline CDR1 reads SEHNR; CDR2 reads FQNEAQ (reference sequence). Trimming stripped 2 bases from V and 5 bases from J, with 13 bases between. The CDR3 totals 14 residues. In nucleotides, the CDR3 is TGTGCCAGCAGCTTAAGAGTGATGGGGGACGAGCAGTACTTC. Translating it yields CASSLRVMGDEQYF.